Listed here are 27 T cell receptor beta chains from one sample, sequenced in a study of cytomegalovirus exposure and HLA in healthy donors. The primer mix had 60 Vbeta and 13 Jbeta primers. Sequencing used immunoSEQ multiplex PCR; TCRdb keeps in-frame clones, though not all of them. This table holds approximately 130,000 clones. The sample consisted of PBMCs. Receptors were obtained from a woman between 55 and 75 years old in good health and CMV-seronegative.

The gene calls are TRBV13 and TRBJ2-2; no clear D gene. Germline assignment: CDR1 PRHDT and CDR2 FYEKMQ (reference sequence). CDR3 length equals 14 residues. V was trimmed by 5 bases and J by 3 bases, leaving 10 bases between them. The CDR3 sequence: CASSRLGDTGELFF. The CDR3 nucleotides are TGTGCCAGCAGCCGTCTCGGAGACACCGGGGAGCTGTTTTTT.

This chain joins TRBV11-1 and TRBJ2-6; TRBD1 is a possible D gene (5 bases). Between the trimmed V and J ends, which lost 4 bases and 4 bases, there was a span of 11 bases. The CDR3 covers 15 residues. CDR1 and CDR2 from the germline V gene are SGHAT and FQDESV (reference sequence). The CDR3, as DNA: TGTGCCAGCAGCTCAAGGGGTCTGGGGGCCAACGTCCTGACTTTC. Translated: CASSSRGLGANVLTF.

The rearrangement joins TRBV5-6 to TRBJ1-1; D possibly corresponds to TRBD1 (5 bases). Trimming left V 1 base short and J 3 bases short, with 13 bases between. This CDR3 spans 15 amino acids. Germline V gene data show CDR1 as SGHDT and CDR2 as YYEEEE. This chain's CDR3 is CASSLPGRGDTEAFF. CDR3 coding DNA: TGTGCCAGCAGCTTGCCAGGGAGGGGCGACACTGAAGCTTTCTTT.

The gene calls are TRBV21-1 and TRBJ2-2; TRBD2, as called in the table, went unchecked against the DNA. TRBV21-1 is a documented pseudogene. The CDR3 totals 24 residues. The chain's CDR3 is CASSKFGQGGAVCGNIANTGELFF. The DNA of the CDR3 is TGTGCCAGCAGCAAATTCGGGCAGGGAGGTGCGGTCTGCGGGAATATCGCGAACACCGGGGAGCTGTTTTTT.

The V gene is TRBV5-1, the J gene TRBJ2-2, with 8 bases identical to TRBD1. Trimming cost V 4 bases and J 3 bases; bases outside gene matches: 5. The CDR3 has 15 amino acids. Germline V CDR1 and CDR2: SGHRS, YFSETQ. The CDR3 protein is CASSTDRAYTGELFF. In nucleotides, the CDR3 is TGCGCCAGCAGCACGGACAGGGCTTACACCGGGGAGCTGTTTTTT.

V and J are TRBV18 and TRBJ2-3; D gene unclear. The CDR3 is 16 amino acids. V was trimmed by 3 bases and J by 1 base, leaving 14 bases between them. CDR1 is KGHSH, CDR2 LQKENI, per germline. The CDR3 loop reads CASSPLVVKGTDTQYF. For the CDR3, the DNA is TGTGCCAGCTCACCCCTAGTTGTCAAGGGCACAGATACGCAGTATTTT.

This rearrangement joins TRBV19 to TRBJ1-4, with a tentative D call TRBD1 (6 bases). This CDR3 has 16 residues. Germline CDR1 LNHDA, CDR2 SQIVND (reference sequence). The V end lost 5 bases, the J end lost 0 bases, and 13 bases lay between the germline ends. The CDR3 nucleotides read TGTGCCAGTAGTGGGGCAGGACAGACAACTAATGAAAAACTGTTTTTT. Its translation: CASSGAGQTTNEKLFF.

This rearrangement joins TRBV19 to TRBJ2-5; the match to TRBD2 covers 8 bases. There are 16 residues in the CDR3. The V and J ends lost 7 bases and 1 base, in that order; junction bases with no gene match: 11. The germline CDR1 and CDR2 sequences are LNHDA and SQIVND (reference sequence). This CDR3 is CASTNTGGVRQETQYF. In DNA, the CDR3 is TGTGCCAGTACCAACACGGGAGGGGTGCGCCAAGAGACCCAGTACTTC.

This chain connects TRBV6-5 to TRBJ1-1; 9 bases match TRBD1. With V trimmed by 5 bases and J by 3 bases, 7 bases remained unmatched. Per germline, CDR1 MNHEY and CDR2 SVGAGI. This CDR3 contains 15 residues. CDR3 DNA: TGTGCCAGCAGTAAGGACAGGGGAGGGGACACTGAAGCTTTCTTT. Its protein product is CASSKDRGGDTEAFF.

This chain links TRBV11-2 with TRBJ2-7; 8 bases are a match to TRBD2. The length of the CDR3 is 17 residues. V gave up 4 bases and J gave up 7 bases; unmatched junction bases: 18. Germline-derived CDR1 and CDR2 are SGHAT and FQNNGV. The CDR3 loop is CASSSLRTSGGPREQYF. As DNA, the CDR3 is TGTGCCAGCAGCTCCCTGAGGACGAGCGGGGGCCCTAGGGAGCAGTACTTC. Complete variable domain (other parts from reference TRBV11-2 and TRBJ2-7): EAGVAQSPRYKIIEKRQSVAFWCNPISGHATLYWYQQILGQGPKLLIQFQNNGVVDDSQLPKDRFSAERLKGVDSTLKIQPAKLEDSAVYLCASSSLRTSGGPREQYFGPGTRLTVT.

The J gene is TRBJ2-1, the V gene TRBV7-3, with 7 bases identical to TRBD2. The junction had 0 bases not matched to a gene; V was cut back by 1 base and J by 0 bases. CDR3 size: 15 residues. Per the germline V gene, CDR1 is SGHTA and CDR2 is FQGTGA. The chain's CDR3 is CASSLRGGSYNEQFF. The DNA of the CDR3 is TGTGCCAGCAGCTTAAGGGGGGGCTCCTACAATGAGCAGTTCTTC.

The V call is TRBV30, the J call TRBJ1-1, with 7 bases aligning to TRBD1. CDR1 GTSNPN and CDR2 SVGIG come from the germline V gene (reference sequence). This CDR3 contains 15 residues. J gave up 1 base and V 1 base, and 6 bases lay outside the gene matches. In DNA form, the CDR3 reads TGTGCCTGGAGTGCCAACAGGGGTTGGAACACTGAAGCTTTCTTT. Amino acid sequence: CAWSANRGWNTEAFF.

As for this clone: The same CDR3 can be traced to other DNA sequences in this sample. The rearrangement joins TRBV5-1 to TRBJ1-2, with 9 positions matching TRBD1. Germline CDR1 is SGHRS and CDR2 is YFSETQ. This CDR3 is 13 amino acids long. Trimming at V came to 5 bases and at J to 8 bases, leaving 7 bases not matched to a gene. The DNA for the CDR3 is TGCGCCAGCAGTCCCGGACAGGGGTACGGCTACACCTTC. Translated, it gives CASSPGQGYGYTF.

The CDR3: CASSSAGAGANTGELFF. CDR3 in DNA: TGTGCCAGCTCATCGGCGGGAGCTGGCGCGAACACCGGGGAGCTGTTTTTT. V and J are TRBV18 and TRBJ2-2; 7 nucleotides match TRBD2. V was clipped by 5 bases and J by 0 bases; unmatched bases: 9. CDR3 length: 17 amino acids. CDR1 and CDR2 from the germline V gene are KGHSH and LQKENI.

The rearrangement links TRBV7-2 to TRBJ1-3, with 10 nucleotides matching TRBD1. CDR3 length equals 17 residues. Germline V gives CDR1 SGHTA, CDR2 FQGNSA. Losses at the gene ends were 5 bases for V and 1 base for J; bases not matched to a gene: 8. Here the CDR3 DNA reads TGTGCCAGCAGCCCGTATGACAGGGGGCCTTCTGGAAACACCATATATTTT. Translation gives CASSPYDRGPSGNTIYF.

The chain recombines TRBV7-3 with TRBJ1-1; 8 nucleotides line up with TRBD1. The CDR3 extends over 15 amino acids. V lost 4 bases to trimming and J lost 4 bases; unmatched junction nucleotides: 8. CDR1 and CDR2 (germline): SGHTA, FQGTGA. Here the CDR3 reads CASSSTGGGGTEAFF. The CDR3 DNA is TGTGCCAGCAGCTCTACAGGGGGAGGGGGCACTGAAGCTTTCTTT.

This chain links TRBV19 with TRBJ1-1; TRBD1 might be the D (5 bases). Germline CDR1 LNHDA, CDR2 SQIVND (reference sequence). CDR3 length equals 11 residues. Trimming pared 7 bases from V and 3 bases from J, leaving 6 bases between. This chain's CDR3 is CASKGHTEAFF. CDR3 DNA: TGTGCCAGTAAGGGGCACACTGAAGCTTTCTTT.

This sequence joins TRBV2 and TRBJ1-2; D remains unclear. CDR3 size: 15 residues. The V gene's germline CDR1 is SNHLY and CDR2 FYNNEI. The germline V and J ends were trimmed by 6 bases and 4 bases, with 18 bases remaining between them. CDR3 DNA: TGTGCCAGCAGCGCCCGGGAGATAGGGATCTATGGCTACACCTTC. Translation: CASSAREIGIYGYTF.

V and J are TRBV19 and TRBJ1-4; D call uncertain. CDR1 and CDR2 (germline): LNHDA, SQIVND (reference sequence). With 2 bases removed from V and 0 bases from J, the gap between germline ends came to 7 bases. The CDR3 is 15 amino acids. CDR3 nucleotide sequence: TGTGCCAGTAGTATACTGGGAGCAACTAATGAAAAACTGTTTTTT. It codes for CASSILGATNEKLFF.

The chain joins TRBV28 to TRBJ2-2; 11 nucleotides align to TRBD1. J was trimmed by 2 bases and V by 4 bases; bases with no gene match: 6. The CDR3 has 17 residues. Germline CDR1 reads MDHEN; CDR2 reads SYDVKM. The CDR3 sequence: CASSSPGQGDNTGELFF. The CDR3 DNA sequence: TGTGCCAGCAGTTCGCCGGGACAGGGGGATAACACCGGGGAGCTGTTTTTT.

The V gene is TRBV5-1, the J gene TRBJ2-7, with TRBD2 matching 12 bases. In germline, CDR1 is SGHRS, CDR2 YFSETQ. CDR3 length equals 17 residues. V lost 8 bases and J lost 3; bases outside the gene matches: 15. CDR3 DNA: TGCGCCAGTAGACTGGGGACTAGCGGGTCGAGGGACTACGAGCAGTACTTC. Translated, it gives CASRLGTSGSRDYEQYF.

V usage is TRBV28 and J usage is TRBJ1-1; 9 bases line up with TRBD1. V lost 4 bases and J lost 1; bases outside the gene matches: 7. The CDR3 is made up of 16 amino acids. Germline V gene lookup returns CDR1 MDHEN and CDR2 SYDVKM. Here the CDR3 reads CASSYPEGQGNTEAFF. The CDR3 coding sequence is TGTGCCAGCAGTTACCCAGAGGGACAGGGGAACACTGAAGCTTTCTTT. Using reference TRBV28 and TRBJ1-1 for the parts outside the CDR3, the full variable domain is DVKVTQSSRYLVKRTGEKVFLECVQDMDHENMFWYRQDPGLGLRLIYFSYDVKMKEKGDIPEGYSVSREKKERFSLILESASTNQTSMYLCASSYPEGQGNTEAFFGQGTRLTVV.

The gene calls are TRBV18 and TRBJ1-1; no definite D call. The V gene's germline CDR1 is KGHSH and CDR2 LQKENI. Trimming pared 3 bases from V and 6 bases from J, leaving 11 bases between. This CDR3 is built from 13 residues. The CDR3 loop is CASSPATWAEAFF. CDR3 in DNA: TGTGCCAGCTCACCGGCGACTTGGGCTGAAGCTTTCTTT.

The CDR3 nucleotides are TGCAGCGTTGAATACTCAGGACTAGCGGGAGAATATTTT. It specifies CSVEYSGLAGEYF. V and J are TRBV29-1 and TRBJ2-3, with 13 bases that match TRBD2. Looked up from germline, CDR1 is SQVTM and CDR2 is ANQGSEA. The CDR3 totals 13 residues. After removal of 2 bases from V and 15 bases from J, the junction contained 8 bases not matched to a gene.

This chain joins TRBV2 and TRBJ2-7; D gene ambiguous. The CDR3 consists of 12 residues. V gave up 7 bases and J gave up 0 bases, with 7 bases separating them. Germline values: CDR1 SNHLY, CDR2 FYNNEI. The CDR3 sequence is CASTGGSYEQYF. DNA for the CDR3: TGTGCCAGCACCGGCGGCTCCTACGAGCAGTACTTC.

The J gene is TRBJ2-3, the V gene TRBV7-3; TRBD2 aligns across 9 bases. Germline values: CDR1 SGHTA, CDR2 FQGTGA. V lost 5 bases to trimming and J lost 3 bases; unmatched junction nucleotides: 9. The CDR3 runs to 16 residues. The chain's CDR3 is CASSTGSGRGTDTQYF. CDR3 nucleotide sequence: TGTGCCAGCAGCACCGGTAGCGGGAGAGGGACAGATACGCAGTATTTT.

V and J are TRBV2 and TRBJ1-1; TRBD1 matches at 8 bases. V was clipped by 6 bases and J by 5 bases; unmatched bases: 8. The CDR3 consists of 14 residues. Germline-derived CDR1 and CDR2 are SNHLY and FYNNEI. This chain's CDR3 is CASRRTGRLTEAFF. The DNA of the CDR3 is TGTGCCAGCAGAAGGACAGGGCGTTTGACTGAAGCTTTCTTT.